This section outlines one T cell receptor beta chain sequence together with its context. Its antigen is unknown. Template switching created a universal primer site, and the cDNA included unique molecular identifiers. In TCRdb, the 5' RACE reads were re-called with MiXCR into one record per CDR3 protein. The repertoire includes around 1.7 million distinct CDR3 sequences, roughly 35% of them detected once, and about 0.27% sits in the top ten. Germline values: CDR1 MNHNY, CDR2 SVGAGI (reference sequence). This CDR3 is 16 amino acids long. J gave up 7 bases and V 6 bases, and 17 bases lay outside the gene matches. These data originate in a study of identical twins. Study outcomes and limitations: Among out-of-frame alpha sequences shared by twins, low generation probability occurred in excess. Twins' excess sharing was less marked for out-of-frame beta sequences. Memory repertoires lacked the insertion deficit that abundant cord blood beta clonotypes showed.

Sequencing was done on a sample of cord blood. The receptor's source is a newborn girl in good health. The rearrangement joins TRBV6-6 to TRBJ2-7, with TRBD1 matching over 8 bases. The CDR3 reads CASRSVRDRSYNEQYF. CDR3 sequence (DNA): TGTGCCAGCAGAAGCGTCCGGGACAGGTCCTACAATGAGCAGTACTTC.